This T cell receptor (beta chain) was identified in a study of T-cell memory formation after mild COVID-19. Regarding the study as a whole: Pre-infection memory carried some responding clones, suggesting that cross-reactive memory joined. From day 15 to 85, contracting clones were balanced between CD4 and CD8, whereas later expanders leaned toward CD4+. CM and EM subsets held most contracting CD4+ clones; EMRA held CD8+ ones.

Trimming took 0 bases from V and 9 from J; bases not matched to a gene: 9. This CDR3 has 15 residues. Germline assignment: CDR1 SGHRS and CDR2 YFSETQ. With constant-segment primers, 5'RACE yielded cDNA libraries of TCR alpha and TCR beta that carried sample barcodes and UMIs. TCRdb itself ran the 5' RACE reads through MiXCR, one entry per CDR3 protein. The table lists some 190,000 distinct CDR3 sequences, around 20% of them singletons, with approximately 2.4% in the top ten. As concerns this clonotype: Antigen specificity is unknown.

The receptor was derived from an adult woman who had mild COVID-19 (a few samples of this study predate the infection). Cell type and time point are not known. Sequenced input: PBMCs or a T cell subset sorted from them (not recorded which). This rearrangement joins TRBV5-1 to TRBJ2-1; the match to TRBD2 covers 7 bases. DNA for the CDR3: TGCGCCAGCAGCTTGGAGGGAGGGCCGGTTGGTGAGCAGTTCTTC. It codes for CASSLEGGPVGEQFF.